Each of the 15 T cell receptor beta chains below was sequenced from the same sample in a study of OX40 agonist ivuxolimab in advanced cancers. The data were produced by immunoSEQ multiplex PCR, yet TCRdb's version contains in-frame clones alone and is incomplete. Counted here are 35,000 to 40,000 clones, about 82% occurring once; the ten biggest clones make up around 21%. The sequencing here drew on CD4+ or CD8+ T cells sorted from blood, taken in a trial of the OX40 agonist ivuxolimab. These receptors all stem from an adult with an advanced solid tumor such as melanoma, head and neck, liver or kidney cancer.

The V and J genes are TRBV7-9 and TRBJ2-6, with D unclear. CDR3 length equals 15 residues. Trimming removed 5 bases at V and 4 bases at J, with 12 bases between. Germline V gene lookup returns CDR1 SEHNR and CDR2 FQNEAQ (reference sequence). Here the CDR3 reads CASSNPTSGANVLTF. The CDR3 nucleotides are TGTGCCAGCAGCAATCCTACGTCGGGGGCCAACGTCCTGACTTTC. The full variable domain, its missing parts supplied by reference TRBV7-9 and TRBJ2-6, is DTGVSQNPRHKITKRGQNVTFRCDPISEHNRLYWYRQTLGQGPEFLTYFQNEAQLEKSRLLSDRFSAERPKGSFSTLEIQRTEQGDSAMYLCASSNPTSGANVLTFGAGSRLTVL.

V and J are TRBV28 and TRBJ1-3, with D possibly being TRBD1 (5 bases). Between the trimmed V and J ends, which lost 2 bases and 7 bases, there was a span of 18 bases. The CDR3 spans 16 residues. Germline V lookup: CDR1 MDHEN, CDR2 SYDVKM. DNA for the CDR3: TGTGCCAGCAGTTTACGAGACAGCGCTCACGCGAACACCATATATTTT. Protein product: CASSLRDSAHANTIYF.

This chain links TRBV4-1 with TRBJ1-2; unclear D gene. The CDR3 loop spans 14 amino acids. V shed 0 bases and J shed 4 bases, with 9 bases lying between them. Germline CDR1 is MGHRA and CDR2 is YSYEKL. The chain's CDR3 is CASSQEVLRYGYTF. As DNA, the CDR3 is TGCGCCAGCAGCCAAGAGGTGTTACGCTATGGCTACACCTTC.

DNA of the CDR3: TGTGCCTGGAGCACGGTAGGGGGCGAGACAGATACGCAGTATTTT. This gives the protein CAWSTVGGETDTQYF. The V call is TRBV30, the J call TRBJ2-3; 7 nucleotides line up with TRBD1. The CDR3 is 15 amino acids. The germline V gene encodes CDR1 GTSNPN and CDR2 SVGIG (reference sequence). The junction had 9 bases not matched to a gene; V was cut back by 3 bases and J by 3 bases.

The chain recombines TRBV30 with TRBJ2-2, with D uncertain. The germline V gene has CDR1 GTSNPN and CDR2 SVGIG (reference sequence). Trimming removed 8 bases from V and 5 bases from J, with 9 bases in between. The length of the CDR3 is 11 residues. CDR3: CARWGTGELFF. The CDR3 DNA is TGTGCCCGCTGGGGTACCGGGGAGCTGTTTTTT.

This chain uses TRBV4-1 with TRBJ1-3, with D possibly matching TRBD1 (5 bases). Per the germline V gene, CDR1 is MGHRA and CDR2 is YSYEKL. The length of the CDR3 is 16 residues. V lost 3 bases to trimming and J lost 7 bases, with 19 bases between them. The CDR3 sequence: CASSHAQVVSGNTIYF. The CDR3 region has the DNA TGCGCCAGCAGCCACGCTCAAGTGGTATCAGGGAACACCATATATTTT.

This clone occurred many times. This chain connects TRBV7-9 to TRBJ1-2; the D gene is possibly TRBD1 (5 bases). This CDR3 has 13 residues. CDR1 and CDR2 from the germline V gene are SEHNR and FQNEAQ (reference sequence). Trimming removed 1 base at V and 3 bases at J, with 6 bases between. CDR3 loop: CASSLGGDYGYTF. The CDR3 region has the DNA TGTGCCAGCAGCTTAGGGGGGGACTATGGCTACACCTTC.

There are many counts of this clone. At one end the junction does not follow the germline gene, possibly because of a read error. This chain uses TRBV2 with TRBJ1-2; D gene ambiguous. This CDR3 comprises 11 residues. Germline-derived CDR1 and CDR2 are SNHLY and FYNNEI. The CDR3 here is CASSEEVLVAF. DNA for the CDR3: TGTGCCAGCAGTGAAGAGGTGTTGGTGGCCTTC.

The chain links TRBV9 to TRBJ2-3; 11 bases are shared with TRBD2. Looked up from germline, CDR1 is SGDLS and CDR2 is YYNGEE. The CDR3 covers 15 residues. The V segment lost 4 bases and the J segment 6 bases; nucleotides outside the gene matches: 7. Written as DNA, the CDR3 is TGTGCCAGCAGCCTACTAGCGGGAGAGGGGGATACGCAGTATTTT. It encodes CASSLLAGEGDTQYF.

The chain is built from TRBV10-2 and TRBJ1-5; weak D call: TRBD1 (6 bases). In germline, CDR1 is WSHSY, CDR2 SAAADI. Trimming left V 3 bases short and J 4 bases short, with 13 bases between. The CDR3 loop spans 15 amino acids. The CDR3 sequence: CASSETGTSNQPQHF. The CDR3 region has the DNA TGCGCCAGCAGTGAAACCGGGACAAGTAATCAGCCCCAGCATTTT.

The V gene is TRBV5-1, the J gene TRBJ2-1; 9 bases fit TRBD2. Per germline, CDR1 SGHRS and CDR2 YFSETQ. The CDR3 is 17 amino acids. After removal of 0 bases from V and 8 bases from J, the junction contained 12 bases not matched to a gene. The chain's CDR3 is CASSLGGLAGVVHEQFF. CDR3 DNA: TGCGCCAGCAGCTTGGGGGGACTAGCTGGGGTTGTCCATGAGCAGTTCTTC.

The table lists this clone with a count of one. This chain joins TRBV27 and TRBJ2-2; TRBD2 matches at 9 bases. The germline V gene has CDR1 MNHEY and CDR2 SMNVEV (reference sequence). The trim removed 2 bases at V and 7 bases at J, leaving 5 bases unmatched. The CDR3 sequence is 15 residues long. CDR3 sequence: CASSLGGRVIGELFF. The CDR3 DNA reads TGTGCCAGCAGTTTAGGCGGGAGGGTTATCGGGGAGCTGTTTTTT.

The genes are TRBV27 and TRBJ2-7, with a tentative D call TRBD1 (5 bases). The CDR3 is made up of 14 amino acids. The germline gives CDR1 MNHEY, CDR2 SMNVEV (reference sequence). The V and J ends lost 3 bases and 4 bases respectively, with 13 bases between them. The CDR3 loop is CASSLKGVGYEQYF. DNA of the CDR3: TGTGCCAGCAGTTTGAAAGGGGTCGGGTACGAGCAGTACTTC.

This clone was seen more than once but under ten times. The V and J genes are TRBV18 and TRBJ2-1, with D perhaps TRBD1 (6 bases). Trimming removed 5 bases from V and 2 bases from J, with 13 bases in between. Germline CDR1 is KGHSH and CDR2 is LQKENI. The CDR3 is 15 amino acids. This CDR3 is CASSLNRDTYNEQFF. The DNA for the CDR3 is TGTGCCAGCTCATTAAACAGGGACACCTACAATGAGCAGTTCTTC.

This chain uses TRBV2 with TRBJ1-2; 7 nucleotides line up with TRBD1. Per germline, CDR1 SNHLY and CDR2 FYNNEI. The CDR3 loop spans 15 amino acids. Trimming cost V 1 base and J 8 bases; bases outside gene matches: 10. The CDR3 sequence: CASSEDRGGFRGYTF. The DNA for the CDR3 is TGTGCCAGCAGTGAAGACAGGGGAGGTTTTAGGGGCTACACCTTC.